These 14 T cell receptor beta chains were sequenced from one sample in a study of early T cells in non-severe SARS-CoV-2 infection. TCRdb analysed the 5' RACE reads with MiXCR anew, one entry per CDR3 protein. The data hold roughly 50,000 distinct CDR3 sequences, with approximately 8% observed a single time. The sequencing input was whole blood. The receptors were sampled from an adult who was a healthcare worker with PCR-confirmed SARS-CoV-2 infection or an uninfected control (not recorded which).

This clonotype was seen many times. The chain has TRBV9 and TRBJ1-2; 7 bases are shared with TRBD1. Germline V gives CDR1 SGDLS, CDR2 YYNGEE. There are 15 residues in the CDR3. Losses at the gene ends were 4 bases for V and 8 bases for J; bases not matched to a gene: 14. CDR3 sequence reads: CASSPSGQADHGYTF. The CDR3 DNA is TGTGCCAGCAGCCCTTCAGGACAGGCCGACCACGGCTACACCTTC.

The chain is built from TRBV30 and TRBJ2-2; 13 nucleotides match TRBD2. The CDR3 loop spans 16 amino acids. V trimming: 5 bases; J trimming: 5 bases; junction bases outside the gene matches: 8. Germline CDR1 and CDR2: GTSNPN and SVGIG (reference sequence). CDR3 coding DNA: TGTGCCTGGCGGCTCGGACTAGCGGGAGTAACCGGGGAGCTGTTTTTT. Its translation: CAWRLGLAGVTGELFF.

This clonotype appeared many times. The rearrangement uses TRBV10-1 and TRBJ2-3, with unresolved D. Germline V gene data show CDR1 as WNHNN and CDR2 as SYGVQD (reference sequence). V was trimmed by 3 bases and J by 8 bases, leaving 12 bases between them. This CDR3 has 13 amino acids. CDR3 region: CASSEGLLRTQYF. The CDR3, as DNA: TGCGCCAGCAGTGAAGGGTTGCTTCGTACGCAGTATTTT.

This clonotype was seen repeatedly, ten times or more. J is TRBJ1-6 and V is TRBV5-1, with a possible D match to TRBD1 (6 bases). Per germline, CDR1 SGHRS and CDR2 YFSETQ. The CDR3 loop spans 15 amino acids. V lost 6 bases and J 9 bases, leaving 19 bases between the germline ends. The CDR3 region has the DNA TGCGCCAGCACAAGGGACCAGGGGATTACTTCACCCCTCCACTTT. Translated: CASTRDQGITSPLHF.

This chain joins TRBV6-2 or TRBV6-3 and TRBJ1-5; the D is unclear. CDR1 and CDR2 (germline): MNHEY, SVGEGT. Trimming shortened V by 4 bases and J by 2 bases, and 9 bases separated the two germline ends. The CDR3 extends over 14 amino acids. The CDR3, as DNA: TGTGCCAGCAGTTCAGACATTGGCAATCAGCCCCAGCATTTT. Protein sequence: CASSSDIGNQPQHF.

In this sample, this clonotype turned up many times. The CDR3 loop reads CASSSPLAGEETQYF. The CDR3 coding sequence is TGTGCCAGCAGCTCACCCCTGGCGGGGGAAGAGACCCAGTACTTC. V usage is TRBV7-6 and J usage is TRBJ2-5, with 7 nucleotides matching TRBD2. In germline, CDR1 is SGHVS, CDR2 FNYEAQ. The CDR3 extends over 15 amino acids. The V and J ends lost 4 bases and 3 bases, in that order; junction bases with no gene match: 8.

The genes are TRBV7-6 and TRBJ2-7; 10 bases are shared with TRBD2. This CDR3 spans 15 amino acids. CDR1 is SGHVS, CDR2 FNYEAQ, per germline. The ends lost 4 bases at V and 6 bases at J; junction bases unmatched: 9. The CDR3 coding sequence is TGTGCCAGCAGCTCCCTAAAGCGGGAGGGCCCCGAGCAGTACTTC. It codes for CASSSLKREGPEQYF. Full variable domain (outside the CDR3, taken from reference TRBV7-6 and TRBJ2-7): GAGVSQSPRYKVTKRGQDVALRCDPISGHVSLYWYRQALGQGPEFLTYFNYEAQQDKSGLPNDRFSAERPEGSISTLTIQRTEQRDSAMYRCASSSLKREGPEQYFGPGTRLTVT.

In its sample, this clonotype was seen a few times. The chain employs TRBV7-2 and TRBJ2-5; D is undetermined. This CDR3 is 15 amino acids long. With 5 bases removed from V and 7 bases from J, the gap between germline ends came to 20 bases. Germline V gene data show CDR1 as SGHTA and CDR2 as FQGNSA. Written as DNA, the CDR3 is TGTGCCAGCAGCCTACAAGGGCCCCCCCGAGGGACCCAGTACTTC. This sequence encodes CASSLQGPPRGTQYF.

This clonotype qualifies as medium-sized (0.01 to 0.1%). The gene calls are TRBV27 and TRBJ2-3, with a weak D call TRBD2 (7 bases). Germline V gene lookup returns CDR1 MNHEY and CDR2 SMNVEV (reference sequence). The CDR3 runs to 17 residues. V was clipped by 6 bases and J by 3 bases, with 22 bases between them. This CDR3 reads CASSPSAAGAMTDTQYF. CDR3 DNA sequence: TGTGCCAGCAGCCCATCCGCGGCGGGGGCCATGACAGATACGCAGTATTTT.

V gene TRBV5-5 combines with J gene TRBJ2-3, with D perhaps TRBD1 (5 bases). Germline V gene data show CDR1 as SGHKS and CDR2 as YYEKEE (reference sequence). The CDR3 length is 13 residues. V was clipped by 3 bases and J by 4 bases, with 9 bases between them. The CDR3 reads CASSSDSPDTQYF. The CDR3, as DNA: TGTGCCAGCAGCTCCGACAGTCCAGATACGCAGTATTTT.

This clonotype was found a few times. The V call is TRBV14, the J call TRBJ1-2, with a weak D call TRBD1 (5 bases). V lost 1 base and J lost 11, with 20 bases in between. CDR1 is SGHDN, CDR2 FVKESK, per germline. The length of the CDR3 is 15 residues. The CDR3 region has the DNA TGTGCCAGCAGCCAAGTGGGTGGGACGGCCGCCTCGTACACCTTC. This encodes CASSQVGGTAASYTF.

The chain couples TRBV10-1 to TRBJ2-3; no clear D. Germline V lookup: CDR1 WNHNN, CDR2 SYGVQD (reference sequence). Trimming pared 0 bases from V and 0 bases from J, leaving 19 bases between. The CDR3 totals 19 residues. In DNA form, the CDR3 reads TGCGCCAGCAGTGAGTCGACTCTTGGCCCCGAGTCTAGCACAGATACGCAGTATTTT. It encodes CASSESTLGPESSTDTQYF.

This clonotype was found many times. The rearrangement links TRBV12-3 or TRBV12-4 to TRBJ1-2, with TRBD1 matching 11 bases. Trimming removed 6 bases from V and 8 bases from J; junction bases left unmatched: 5. CDR3 length: 13 residues. CDR3 region: CASSRDRGRGYTF. The DNA of the CDR3 is TGTGCCAGCAGCCGGGACAGGGGGAGAGGCTACACCTTC.

In this sample, this clonotype turned up many times. V is TRBV28 and J is TRBJ2-1, with a weak D call TRBD1 (5 bases). This CDR3 has 15 residues. Germline V lookup: CDR1 MDHEN, CDR2 SYDVKM. Trimming stripped 3 bases from V and 4 bases from J, with 13 bases between. DNA of the CDR3: TGTGCCAGCAGTTTGACAACAGGCCCATACAATGAGCAGTTCTTC. Protein sequence: CASSLTTGPYNEQFF.